Below are 24 T cell receptor beta chains sequenced from a single sample in a study of blood T cell repertoires in COVID-19. The table came from immunoSEQ multiplex PCR; TCRdb's copy has only in-frame clones and leaves some out. Counted here are approximately 280,000 clones, around 88% occurring once; the ten biggest clones make up around 4.4%. Sequenced: peripheral blood. The receptors were gathered from a man in his forties or fifties with acute or convalescent COVID-19.

Comments on this clone: The sample holds other DNA sequences that translate to the same CDR3. The chain employs TRBV3-1 (or the pseudogene TRBV3-2) and TRBJ1-5, with 8 positions matching TRBD1. V was clipped by 0 bases and J by 2 bases; unmatched bases: 6. Germline lookup yields CDR1 LGHDT and CDR2 YNNKEL (reference sequence). The CDR3 is 17 residues long. CDR3 in amino acids: CASSQDLGQGGNQPQHF. The DNA for the CDR3 is TGTGCCAGCAGCCAAGATTTAGGACAGGGTGGCAATCAGCCCCAGCATTTT.

In its sample, this clone was seen once. The rearrangement uses TRBV30 and TRBJ1-1; possibly TRBD1 for D (5 bases). The CDR3 sequence is 13 residues long. Germline loops: CDR1 GTSNPN, CDR2 SVGIG (reference sequence). V lost 1 base to trimming and J lost 7 bases, with 13 bases between them. CDR3 DNA sequence: TGTGCCTGGAGTGGCAGGGCGGACCTTGAAGCTTTCTTT. As protein: CAWSGRADLEAFF. Drawing the rest from reference TRBV30 and TRBJ1-1, the complete variable domain is SQTIHQWPATLVQPVGSPLSLECTVEGTSNPNLYWYRQAAGRGLQLLFYSVGIGQISSEVPQNLSASRPQDRQFILSSKKLLLSDSGFYLCAWSGRADLEAFFGQGTRLTVV.

Of note for this clone: One end of the junction does not line up with germline, which may come from a read error. The chain joins TRBV2 to TRBJ2-1; 9 nucleotides match TRBD2. Germline V gene lookup returns CDR1 SNHLY and CDR2 FYNNEI. The length of the CDR3 is 15 residues. This chain's CDR3 is CASSAGLAGTNGQFF. CDR3 nucleotides: TGTGCCAGCAGTGCGGGGCTAGCGGGGACCAATGGGCAGTTCTTC. Full variable domain (remainder filled in from reference TRBV2 and TRBJ2-1): EPEVTQTPSHQVTQMGQEVILRCVPISNHLYFYWYRQILGQKVEFLVSFYNNEISEKSEIFDDQFSVERPDGSNFTLKIRSTKLEDSAMYFCASSAGLAGTNGQFFGPGTRLTVL.

This clone occurred once. The rearrangement links TRBV20-1 to TRBJ2-1, with TRBD2 as a possible D gene (5 bases). The V end was cut by 6 bases, the J end by 10 bases, with 13 bases between. From germline, CDR1 is DFQATT and CDR2 SNEGSKA (reference sequence). The CDR3 has 11 amino acids. In DNA, the CDR3 is TGCAGTGCAGAAGAAACGGGGGAGCAGTTCTTC. This translates into CSAEETGEQFF.

This chain joins TRBV6-5 and TRBJ1-6; D perhaps matches TRBD1 (6 bases). The CDR3 is 15 residues long. Germline CDR1 and CDR2: MNHEY and SVGAGI. Trimming removed 0 bases from V and 7 bases from J, with 10 bases in between. The CDR3: CASSYSRDINSPLHF. The CDR3 nucleotides are TGTGCCAGCAGTTACTCCCGGGACATCAATTCACCCCTCCACTTT.

V usage is TRBV11-2 and J usage is TRBJ1-3, with D unresolved. Between the trimmed V and J ends, which lost 3 bases and 2 bases, there was a span of 8 bases. Germline CDR1 reads SGHAT; CDR2 reads FQNNGV. This CDR3 comprises 14 residues. CDR3 protein: CASSLGGTGNTIYF. The CDR3 region has the DNA TGTGCCAGCAGCTTGGGAGGGACTGGAAACACCATATATTTT.

The V call is TRBV6-2 or TRBV6-3, the J call TRBJ1-1; D is possibly TRBD1 (5 bases). Trimming took off 2 bases at V and 2 bases at J, with 6 bases between the two ends. The CDR3 has 13 residues. The germline CDR1 and CDR2 sequences are MNHEY and SVGEGT. The CDR3 loop is CASSYDRNTEAFF. CDR3 bases: TGTGCCAGCAGTTACGACAGAAACACTGAAGCTTTCTTT.

In this sample, this clone turned up a few times. The chain combines TRBV6-5 with TRBJ2-1; 12 nucleotides agree with TRBD2. V shed 7 bases and J 0 bases; nucleotides not matched to a gene: 1. Germline-derived CDR1 and CDR2 are MNHEY and SVGAGI. The CDR3 runs to 15 residues. CDR3 residues: CASTSGGGSYNEQFF. The CDR3 DNA reads as TGTGCCAGCACTAGCGGGGGGGGCTCCTACAATGAGCAGTTCTTC.

This rearrangement joins TRBV7-7 to TRBJ2-2, with D perhaps TRBD1 (6 bases). Between the trimmed V and J ends, which lost 5 bases and 8 bases, there was a span of 12 bases. This CDR3 is built from 13 residues. From germline, CDR1 is SSHAT and CDR2 FNYEAQ (reference sequence). CDR3 coding DNA: TGTGCCAGCAGCCCGACAGGCAATGGGGAGCTGTTTTTT. Its protein is CASSPTGNGELFF.

The chain combines TRBV11-2 with TRBJ2-2; 8 bases are shared with TRBD1. CDR3 length equals 16 residues. Looked up from germline, CDR1 is SGHAT and CDR2 is FQNNGV. With 3 bases clipped from V and 0 bases from J, the junction kept 3 bases outside the gene matches. The chain's CDR3 is CASSFQGAANTGELFF. The CDR3 DNA reads as TGTGCCAGCAGCTTTCAGGGGGCAGCGAACACCGGGGAGCTGTTTTTT.

In its sample, this clone was seen once. The chain couples TRBV24-1 to TRBJ2-1, with 12 bases aligning to TRBD2. The germline V gene encodes CDR1 KGHDR and CDR2 SFDVKD. After removal of 3 bases from V and 5 bases from J, the junction contained 4 bases not matched to a gene. This CDR3 spans 16 amino acids. Here the CDR3 DNA reads TGTGCCACCAGTGATCCCCTAGCGGGGGGGGACAATGAGCAGTTCTTC. It yields the protein CATSDPLAGGDNEQFF.

This chain uses TRBV11-2 with TRBJ1-1; D uncertain. CDR1 is SGHAT, CDR2 FQNNGV, per germline. The CDR3 loop spans 13 amino acids. V was clipped by 1 base and J by 3 bases, with 6 bases between them. CDR3 in DNA: TGTGCCAGCAGCTTAGCGCAGTACACTGAAGCTTTCTTT. Translating gives CASSLAQYTEAFF.

This chain links TRBV18 with TRBJ1-1; TRBD1 matches 11 bases. Unmatched junction bases numbered 8, after V lost 5 bases and J lost 3 bases. The germline V gene has CDR1 KGHSH and CDR2 LQKENI. CDR3 length: 16 amino acids. In nucleotides, the CDR3 is TGTGCCAGCTCAGGGACAGGGGGGAGGACGGACACTGAAGCTTTCTTT. This codes for CASSGTGGRTDTEAFF.

This chain links TRBV11-2 with TRBJ2-1; D gene uncertain. The V end was cut by 4 bases, the J end by 9 bases, with 7 bases between. The CDR3 loop spans 11 amino acids. Per germline, CDR1 SGHAT and CDR2 FQNNGV. Here the CDR3 reads CASSWLIEQFF. The CDR3 DNA sequence: TGTGCCAGCAGCTGGCTTATTGAGCAGTTCTTC.

The chain recombines TRBV7-8 with TRBJ1-2, with 11 bases identical to TRBD1. CDR1 SGHVS and CDR2 FQNEAQ come from the germline V gene. CDR3 length: 20 residues. J was trimmed by 3 bases and V by 5 bases; bases with no gene match: 20. CDR3 coding DNA: TGTGCCAGCAGCCCGATCTCGAGACCGGGACAGGGGGAAGTCTACTATGGCTACACCTTC. This codes for CASSPISRPGQGEVYYGYTF. Full variable domain (missing parts from reference TRBV7-8 and TRBJ1-2): GAGVSQSPRYKVAKRGQDVALRCDPISGHVSLFWYQQALGQGPEFLTYFQNEAQLDKSGLPSDRFFAERPEGSVSTLKIQRTQQEDSAVYLCASSPISRPGQGEVYYGYTFGSGTRLTVV.

The chain combines TRBV6-1 with TRBJ2-7; TRBD1 aligns across 7 bases. Germline values: CDR1 MNHNS, CDR2 SASEGT. This CDR3 is built from 14 residues. The junction had 10 bases not matched to a gene; V was cut back by 3 bases and J by 8 bases. The CDR3 reads CASSDSRQGLKQYF. The CDR3 coding sequence is TGTGCCAGCAGTGATTCGCGACAGGGTCTTAAGCAGTACTTC.

The J gene is TRBJ1-1, the V gene TRBV23-1; D unresolved. TRBV23-1 is an ORF for which the function is uncertain. V shed 9 bases and J shed 11 bases, with 19 bases lying between them. CDR3 length equals 12 residues. CDR3 bases: TGCGCCAGAGATCTTATGTTTCAGTCTGCTTTCTTT. Translated, it gives CARDLMFQSAFF.

The V gene is TRBV21-1, the J gene TRBJ2-7; the table's D call of TRBD2 was not tested on the DNA. TRBV21-1 is a pseudogene. CDR3 length equals 16 residues. CDR3 bases: TGTGCCAGCAGCAAAGCGAGGAGCGGGGGGGCTTGGGAGCAGTACTTC. Amino acids: CASSKARSGGAWEQYF.

The J gene is TRBJ2-3, the V gene TRBV5-1, with 7 bases fitting TRBD2. Trimming cost V 4 bases and J 0 bases; bases outside gene matches: 8. This CDR3 has 16 residues. Germline CDR1 reads SGHRS; CDR2 reads YFSETQ. This CDR3 is CASSNSPGGSTDTQYF. CDR3 nucleotide sequence: TGCGCCAGCAGCAATTCCCCCGGGGGGAGCACAGATACGCAGTATTTT.

This chain joins TRBV10-1 and TRBJ2-1; a possible D gene is TRBD2 (5 bases). The germline V gene encodes CDR1 WNHNN and CDR2 SYGVQD (reference sequence). This CDR3 is built from 13 residues. The V gene lost 0 bases and the J gene lost 10 bases, with 10 bases spanning the gap. In nucleotides, the CDR3 is TGCGCCAGCAGTGAGTCGAATCGAGGGGAGCAGTTCTTC. It is translated as CASSESNRGEQFF.

The chain recombines TRBV5-1 with TRBJ2-1, with TRBD2 as a possible D gene (5 bases). This CDR3 is built from 14 residues. The germline CDR1 and CDR2 sequences are SGHRS and YFSETQ. V lost 3 bases to trimming and J lost 7 bases, with 14 bases between them. The CDR3 DNA reads as TGCGCCAGCAGCTCTCAGGACTGGACTAATGAGCAGTTCTTC. The encoded protein is CASSSQDWTNEQFF. The whole variable domain, filled in from reference TRBV5-1 and TRBJ2-1, reads KAGVTQTPRYLIKTRGQQVTLSCSPISGHRSVSWYQQTPGQGLQFLFEYFSETQRNKGNFPGRFSGRQFSNSRSEMNVSTLELGDSALYLCASSSQDWTNEQFFGPGTRLTVL.

The chain has TRBV2 and TRBJ1-2, with 10 bases fitting TRBD1. This CDR3 comprises 14 residues. Germline CDR1 SNHLY, CDR2 FYNNEI. The J segment lost 7 bases and the V segment lost 6 bases, leaving 8 bases of the junction unmatched. CDR3 residues: CASRPGQGTGGYTF. CDR3 DNA sequence: TGTGCCAGCAGGCCGGGACAGGGGACTGGTGGCTACACCTTC.

There are a few counts of this clone. The V and J genes are TRBV19 and TRBJ2-7; TRBD2 is a possible D gene (5 bases). Germline V gene data show CDR1 as LNHDA and CDR2 as SQIVND (reference sequence). V lost 5 bases and J 4 bases, leaving 9 bases between the germline ends. The CDR3 totals 12 residues. This CDR3 is CASSVRGYEQYF. DNA for the CDR3: TGTGCCAGTAGTGTAAGAGGGTACGAGCAGTACTTC. The entire variable domain, with the rest obtained from reference TRBV19 and TRBJ2-7, is as follows: DGGITQSPKYLFRKEGQNVTLSCEQNLNHDAMYWYRQDPGQGLRLIYYSQIVNDFQKGDIAEGYSVSREKKESFPLTVTSAQKNPTAFYLCASSVRGYEQYFGPGTRLTVT.

The chain couples TRBV9 to TRBJ2-2; 9 bases line up with TRBD2. The CDR3 extends over 15 amino acids. The germline V gene encodes CDR1 SGDLS and CDR2 YYNGEE. V was pared by 3 bases and J by 4 bases, with 4 bases of the junction left unmatched. CDR3 region: CASSGGGGPTGELFF. DNA for the CDR3: TGTGCCAGCAGCGGCGGGGGGGGGCCCACCGGGGAGCTGTTTTTT.